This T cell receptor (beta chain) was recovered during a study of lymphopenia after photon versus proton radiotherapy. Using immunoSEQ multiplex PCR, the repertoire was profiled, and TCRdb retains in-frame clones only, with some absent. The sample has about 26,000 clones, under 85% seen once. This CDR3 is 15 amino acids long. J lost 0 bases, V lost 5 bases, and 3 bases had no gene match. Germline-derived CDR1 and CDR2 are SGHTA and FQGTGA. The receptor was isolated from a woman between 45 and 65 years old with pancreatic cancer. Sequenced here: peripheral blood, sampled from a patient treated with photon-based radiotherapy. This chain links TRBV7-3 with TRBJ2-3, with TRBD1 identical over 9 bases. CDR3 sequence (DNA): TGTGCCAGCAGCCCCGGGACAGGGAGCACAGATACGCAGTATTTT. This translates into CASSPGTGSTDTQYF.